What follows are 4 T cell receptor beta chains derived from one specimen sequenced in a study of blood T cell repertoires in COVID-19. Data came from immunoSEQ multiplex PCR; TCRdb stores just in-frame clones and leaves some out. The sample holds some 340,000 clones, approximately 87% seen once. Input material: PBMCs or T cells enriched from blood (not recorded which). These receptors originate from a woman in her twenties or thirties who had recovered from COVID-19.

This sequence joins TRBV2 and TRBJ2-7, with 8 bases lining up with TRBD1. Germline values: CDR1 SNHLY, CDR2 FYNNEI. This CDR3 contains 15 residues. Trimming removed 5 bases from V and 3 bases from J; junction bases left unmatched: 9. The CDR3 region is CASSPVGQVDYEQYF. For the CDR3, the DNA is TGTGCCAGCAGTCCCGTGGGACAGGTTGACTACGAGCAGTACTTC. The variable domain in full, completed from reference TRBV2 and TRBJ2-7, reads EPEVTQTPSHQVTQMGQEVILRCVPISNHLYFYWYRQILGQKVEFLVSFYNNEISEKSEIFDDQFSVERPDGSNFTLKIRSTKLEDSAMYFCASSPVGQVDYEQYFGPGTRLTVT.

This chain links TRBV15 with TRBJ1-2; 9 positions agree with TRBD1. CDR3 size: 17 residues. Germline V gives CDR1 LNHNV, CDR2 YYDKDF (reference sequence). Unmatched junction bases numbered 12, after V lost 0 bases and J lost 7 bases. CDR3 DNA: TGTGCCACCAGCAGAGATCCCTCGGGGACAGGGTTCAGTGGCTACACCTTC. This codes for CATSRDPSGTGFSGYTF.

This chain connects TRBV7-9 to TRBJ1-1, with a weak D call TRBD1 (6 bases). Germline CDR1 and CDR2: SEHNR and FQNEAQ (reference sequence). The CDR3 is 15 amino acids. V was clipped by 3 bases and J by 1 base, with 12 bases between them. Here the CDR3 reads CASSLTGPWNTEAFF. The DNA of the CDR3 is TGTGCCAGCAGCTTGACAGGCCCTTGGAACACTGAAGCTTTCTTT.

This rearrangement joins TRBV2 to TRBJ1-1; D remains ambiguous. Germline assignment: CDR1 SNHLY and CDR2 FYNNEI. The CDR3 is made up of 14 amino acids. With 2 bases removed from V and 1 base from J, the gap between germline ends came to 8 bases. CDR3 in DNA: TGTGCCAGCAGTGAATGGCTGCAGAACACTGAAGCTTTCTTT. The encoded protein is CASSEWLQNTEAFF.